The 29 T cell receptor beta chains presented below share a single source sample, sequenced in a study of beta chain features in type 1 diabetes. Expressed TCRB transcripts were sequenced after all isolated RNA was converted to cDNA. TCRdb keeps only in-frame clones here, not all; method: immunoSEQ multiplex PCR. The sample lists 150,000 to 160,000 clones, over 8.5% occurring once. Sequenced sample: central memory CD4+ T cells from blood. These TCRs come from a man between 18 and 29 years old in good health.

The CDR3 region is CASSQVGGRYYNEQFF. CDR3 in DNA: TGCGCCAGCAGCCAAGTGGGCGGGAGGTATTACAATGAGCAGTTCTTC. The V and J genes are TRBV4-3 and TRBJ2-1; 8 positions agree with TRBD2. Looked up from germline, CDR1 is LGHNA and CDR2 is YSLEER. CDR3 length: 16 residues. V was pared by 1 base and J by 4 bases, with 6 bases of the junction left unmatched.

This clone was counted only a few times. The chain combines TRBV4-3 with TRBJ1-1, with D possibly TRBD1 on 6 matching bases. Trimming cost V 3 bases and J 1 base, with 12 bases left between them. Germline V CDR1 and CDR2: LGHNA, YSLEER. The CDR3 contains 15 residues. The CDR3 DNA is TGCGCCAGCAGCCAGACCAGGACAGAGAACACTGAAGCTTTCTTT. Translation gives CASSQTRTENTEAFF.

The table lists this clone with a few counts. V and J are TRBV7-3 and TRBJ2-1; D not resolved. Germline V gene data show CDR1 as SGHTA and CDR2 as FQGTGA. The CDR3 is 12 residues long. Trimming removed 5 bases at V and 8 bases at J, with 10 bases between. The CDR3 reads CASSQNVYEQFF. Here the CDR3 DNA reads TGTGCCAGCAGCCAAAACGTCTATGAGCAGTTCTTC.

This chain links TRBV7-2 with TRBJ2-7; D is possibly TRBD1 or TRBD2 (5 bases each). V was cut by 6 bases and J by 5 bases, with 20 bases left in between. The CDR3 totals 15 residues. Germline assignment: CDR1 SGHTA and CDR2 FQGNSA. The CDR3 spells CASSSPPGQGNEQYF. Here the CDR3 DNA reads TGTGCCAGCAGTTCCCCCCCGGGGCAGGGAAACGAGCAGTACTTC.

In this sample, this clone turned up a few times. CDR3 in DNA: TGTGCCAGCAGTTTCGTTGGACAGGGACTGAGCTCCTACAATGAGCAGTTCTTC. The encoded protein is CASSFVGQGLSSYNEQFF. The chain is built from TRBV28 and TRBJ2-1; 8 nucleotides match TRBD1. Per the germline V gene, CDR1 is MDHEN and CDR2 is SYDVKM. The CDR3 totals 18 residues. The junction had 10 bases not matched to a gene; V was cut back by 3 bases and J by 0 bases.

The chain carries TRBV28 and TRBJ2-1; D might be TRBD2 (6 bases). From germline, CDR1 is MDHEN and CDR2 SYDVKM. V lost 3 bases to trimming and J lost 6 bases, with 6 bases between them. There are 12 residues in the CDR3. This chain's CDR3 is CASSLTSNEQFF. CDR3 nucleotide sequence: TGTGCCAGCAGTTTGACTAGCAATGAGCAGTTCTTC. Supplemented by reference TRBV28 and TRBJ2-1, the full variable domain reads DVKVTQSSRYLVKRTGEKVFLECVQDMDHENMFWYRQDPGLGLRLIYFSYDVKMKEKGDIPEGYSVSREKKERFSLILESASTNQTSMYLCASSLTSNEQFFGPGTRLTVL.

The chain has TRBV29-1 and TRBJ1-2; no definite D call. The CDR3 length is 13 residues. Per germline, CDR1 SQVTM and CDR2 ANQGSEA. Between the trimmed V and J ends, which lost 5 bases and 4 bases, there was a span of 14 bases. The CDR3 DNA sequence: TGCAGCGTTTCCCCCTCCAGGCTCTATGGCTACACCTTC. It specifies CSVSPSRLYGYTF. The entire variable domain, with the rest obtained from reference TRBV29-1 and TRBJ1-2, is as follows: SAVISQKPSRDICQRGTSLTIQCQVDSQVTMMFWYRQQPGQSLTLIATANQGSEATYESGFVIDKFPISRPNLTFSTLTVSNMSPEDSSIYLCSVSPSRLYGYTFGSGTRLTVV.

The sample holds a few counts of this clone. This chain joins TRBV18 and TRBJ2-4; 9 bases are shared with TRBD1. Germline trimming cut 6 bases from V and 8 bases from J; bases unmatched to any gene: 2. Germline CDR1 is KGHSH and CDR2 is LQKENI. The CDR3 runs to 12 residues. The CDR3 sequence: CASSRQGDIQYF. In nucleotides, the CDR3 is TGTGCCAGCTCTAGACAGGGGGACATTCAGTACTTC.

This clone was counted a few times. The V and J genes are TRBV21-1 and TRBJ2-5; TRBD2 reflects the table's D call only, with no check against the DNA. TRBV21-1 represents a pseudogene. The CDR3 covers 13 residues. CDR3 nucleotide sequence: TGTGCCAGCAGCAAATCGGGGGAAGAGACCCAGTACTTC. Protein product: CASSKSGEETQYF.

This clone was detected ten times or more. J is TRBJ1-1 and V is TRBV29-1; maybe TRBD1 (6 bases). CDR3 length equals 13 residues. Deletions cut 6 bases from V and 1 base from J, with 12 bases between. The germline CDR1 and CDR2 sequences are SQVTM and ANQGSEA. As DNA, the CDR3 is TGCAGCGTAGATACAGGGACGAACACTGAAGCTTTCTTT. It is translated as CSVDTGTNTEAFF.

The rearrangement uses TRBV29-1 and TRBJ1-4; D ambiguous. Germline CDR1 is SQVTM and CDR2 is ANQGSEA. This CDR3 has 13 residues. V was clipped by 6 bases and J by 10 bases, with 18 bases between them. The CDR3 bases are TGCAGCGTGCAAGCCTCCTCACGGGGAAAACTGTTTTTT. Its translation: CSVQASSRGKLFF. The variable domain in full, completed from reference TRBV29-1 and TRBJ1-4, reads SAVISQKPSRDICQRGTSLTIQCQVDSQVTMMFWYRQQPGQSLTLIATANQGSEATYESGFVIDKFPISRPNLTFSTLTVSNMSPEDSSIYLCSVQASSRGKLFFGSGTQLSVL.

This clone came up a few times. A much larger clone sits a single nucleotide away, making a read error possible. Different DNA sequences within this sample yield the same CDR3. The V and J genes are TRBV5-1 and TRBJ1-2; maybe TRBD1 (5 bases). The germline CDR1 and CDR2 sequences are SGHRS and YFSETQ. The CDR3 loop spans 14 amino acids. The ends were cut back, 0 bases at V and 4 bases at J, with 10 bases in the middle. The CDR3 is CASSLEGVRYGYTF. The CDR3 region has the DNA TGCGCCAGCAGCTTGGAAGGGGTTCGCTATGGCTACACCTTC.

The genes are TRBV7-2 and TRBJ2-5; tentatively, D is TRBD2 (5 bases). Germline-derived CDR1 and CDR2 are SGHTA and FQGNSA. The CDR3 runs 13 residues. V lost 5 bases and J 1 base, leaving 8 bases between the germline ends. CDR3 DNA: TGTGCCAGCAGCCGGGGTTTCCAAGAGACCCAGTACTTC. It codes for CASSRGFQETQYF.

The chain couples TRBV7-9 to TRBJ1-5; TRBD1 might be the D (5 bases). The length of the CDR3 is 17 residues. Germline V gives CDR1 SEHNR, CDR2 FQNEAQ (reference sequence). Trimming cost V 3 bases and J 0 bases, with 15 bases left between them. The CDR3 DNA is TGTGCCAGCAGCTTTTCAGCAGGGATAAATAGCAATCAGCCCCAGCATTTT. It specifies CASSFSAGINSNQPQHF.

This chain connects TRBV9 to TRBJ1-6; TRBD1 aligns across 12 bases. In germline, CDR1 is SGDLS, CDR2 YYNGEE. There are 16 residues in the CDR3. The trim removed 1 base at V and 9 bases at J, leaving 5 bases unmatched. CDR3 sequence reads: CASSVRGTGGGSPLHF. In nucleotides, the CDR3 is TGTGCCAGCAGCGTAAGAGGGACAGGGGGCGGTTCACCCCTCCACTTT.

The rearrangement joins TRBV29-1 to TRBJ2-1; 10 bases agree with TRBD1. In germline, CDR1 is SQVTM, CDR2 ANQGSEA. J was trimmed by 0 bases and V by 3 bases; bases with no gene match: 2. This CDR3 contains 15 residues. CDR3 region: CSVDRTGGSYNEQFF. The DNA of the CDR3 is TGCAGCGTTGACAGGACAGGGGGCTCCTACAATGAGCAGTTCTTC.

This clone has just a few counts. This chain uses TRBV10-3 with TRBJ1-6; no clear D. Germline CDR1 ENHRY, CDR2 SYGVKD. The CDR3 is made up of 13 amino acids. V dropped 6 bases and J dropped 10 bases, with 13 bases sitting between them. CDR3 sequence: CAIRGKKESPLHF. CDR3 sequence (DNA): TGTGCCATCAGGGGGAAGAAGGAATCACCCCTCCACTTT.

This clone appeared a few times. The chain joins TRBV4-3 to TRBJ1-2; D ambiguous. The CDR3 runs to 12 residues. V was trimmed by 0 bases and J by 7 bases, leaving 6 bases between them. Germline loops: CDR1 LGHNA, CDR2 YSLEER. CDR3 sequence: CASSQDGAGYTF. CDR3 coding DNA: TGCGCCAGCAGCCAAGACGGTGCTGGCTACACCTTC.

The V gene is TRBV7-3, the J gene TRBJ2-2, with 8 positions matching TRBD1. Per the germline V gene, CDR1 is SGHTA and CDR2 is FQGTGA. The V and J ends lost 7 bases and 7 bases, in that order; junction bases with no gene match: 11. The CDR3 extends over 15 amino acids. Written as DNA, the CDR3 is TGTGCCAGCACCCCTACAGGGGGTAGTGTCGGGGAGCTGTTTTTT. It codes for CASTPTGGSVGELFF.

This clone was counted many times. V and J are TRBV30 and TRBJ1-6; D might be TRBD1 (5 bases). V lost 7 bases to trimming and J lost 8 bases, with 15 bases between them. Per the germline V gene, CDR1 is GTSNPN and CDR2 is SVGIG (reference sequence). CDR3 length: 13 amino acids. The CDR3 DNA follows: TGTGCCTCCCTGTACCGGGACCATTCACCCCTCCACTTT. It is translated as CASLYRDHSPLHF.

The CDR3 loop reads CASRPQTAAQGNEQFF. DNA for the CDR3: TGCGCCAGCAGGCCCCAGACCGCGGCCCAGGGCAATGAGCAGTTCTTC. The chain couples TRBV5-1 to TRBJ2-1; possibly TRBD1 for D (5 bases). The CDR3 length is 16 residues. The germline V gene has CDR1 SGHRS and CDR2 YFSETQ. Trimming took off 5 bases at V and 6 bases at J, with 21 bases between the two ends.

This clone was detected only a few times. Other DNA sequences in the sample encode the same CDR3. This chain joins TRBV20-1 and TRBJ1-4; D remains unclear. Trimming took off 2 bases at V and 5 bases at J, with 3 bases between the two ends. The length of the CDR3 is 11 residues. CDR1 and CDR2 from the germline V gene are DFQATT and SNEGSKA (reference sequence). This chain's CDR3 is CSARSNEKLFF. CDR3 nucleotides: TGCAGTGCTAGAAGCAATGAAAAACTGTTTTTT.

The genes are TRBV5-4 and TRBJ2-7; 8 bases map to TRBD1. Trimming cost V 0 bases and J 4 bases; bases outside gene matches: 3. The CDR3 totals 14 residues. Germline V gene data show CDR1 as SGHNT and CDR2 as YYREEE (reference sequence). CDR3 DNA: TGTGCCAGCAGCTTGGACAGGGGGAAGTACGAGCAGTACTTC. It specifies CASSLDRGKYEQYF.

This clone came up a few times. Written as DNA, the CDR3 is TGCAGCGTGAAAGGACAGGGGAGAACCTACGAGCAGTACTTC. Translated: CSVKGQGRTYEQYF. The chain combines TRBV29-1 with TRBJ2-7; 9 nucleotides match TRBD1. Germline lookup yields CDR1 SQVTM and CDR2 ANQGSEA. The V segment lost 6 bases and the J segment 2 bases; nucleotides outside the gene matches: 8. This CDR3 comprises 14 residues.

This clone was seen a few times. The chain uses TRBV29-1 and TRBJ2-7; possible D gene TRBD1, 7 bases. CDR3 length: 13 amino acids. Germline V gene data show CDR1 as SQVTM and CDR2 as ANQGSEA. The V end lost 5 bases, the J end lost 1 base, and 12 bases lay between the germline ends. In DNA form, the CDR3 reads TGCAGCGTTTGGGACAGCGGGTCCTACGAGCAGTACTTC. Residues: CSVWDSGSYEQYF.

Only a few counts were recorded for this clone. The V gene is TRBV20-1, the J gene TRBJ2-1; D is ambiguous. The V gene's germline CDR1 is DFQATT and CDR2 SNEGSKA (reference sequence). The CDR3 consists of 10 residues. Trimming took 3 bases from V and 3 from J, leaving 0 bases between them. CDR3 residues: CSASYNEQFF. The CDR3, as DNA: TGCAGTGCTAGCTACAATGAGCAGTTCTTC.

There are many counts of this clone. The chain carries TRBV29-1 and TRBJ2-1; D unclear. Germline CDR1 is SQVTM and CDR2 is ANQGSEA. The ends were cut back, 5 bases at V and 12 bases at J, with 11 bases in the middle. The CDR3 totals 10 residues. The CDR3 region has the DNA TGCAGCGTTTCCGTAGGTTGGCAGTTCTTC. It translates to CSVSVGWQFF.

This clone was observed at least ten times. The chain is built from TRBV10-3 and TRBJ1-1, with 9 bases fitting TRBD1. This CDR3 has 13 residues. Looked up from germline, CDR1 is ENHRY and CDR2 is SYGVKD. V lost 8 bases to trimming and J lost 4 bases; unmatched junction nucleotides: 5. The CDR3 sequence is CAIRDRDATEAFF. The CDR3 DNA reads TGTGCCATCCGGGACAGGGATGCCACTGAAGCTTTCTTT.

This clone was detected only a few times. The V call is TRBV18, the J call TRBJ2-1; 13 nucleotides match TRBD2. Germline V lookup: CDR1 KGHSH, CDR2 LQKENI. The V gene end was trimmed by 4 bases and the J gene end by 7 bases; junction bases not matched to a gene: 7. This CDR3 is built from 16 residues. The CDR3 nucleotides read TGTGCCAGCTCACAGAGGACTAGCGGGAGTGGGAATGAGCAGTTCTTC. Translated, it gives CASSQRTSGSGNEQFF. Together with reference TRBV18 and TRBJ2-1, the CDR3 gives the full variable domain: NAGVMQNPRHLVRRRGQEARLRCSPMKGHSHVYWYRQLPEEGLKFMVYLQKENIIDESGMPKERFSAEFPKEGPSILRIQQVVRGDSAAYFCASSQRTSGSGNEQFFGPGTRLTVL.